Included here is one TCR beta chain sequence, with context. After removal of 3 bases from V and 3 bases from J, the junction contained 3 bases not matched to a gene. The germline CDR1 and CDR2 sequences are SNHLY and FYNNEI. CDR3 length: 16 residues. This sample was included in a study of blood T cell repertoires in COVID-19. Clones were read by immunoSEQ multiplex PCR, and TCRdb kept only the in-frame ones, dropping some. The sample has 200,000 to 250,000 clones, roughly nine tenths seen once. This TCR was recovered from a woman between 50 and 59 years old with acute or convalescent COVID-19. The chain employs TRBV2 and TRBJ2-1, with 12 bases fitting TRBD2. Input material: peripheral blood. This CDR3 reads CASSEQGLAGYNEQFF. The DNA of the CDR3 is TGTGCCAGCAGTGAGCAGGGACTAGCGGGCTACAATGAGCAGTTCTTC.